A single sample is the source of the 17 T cell receptor beta chains below, sequenced in a study of STAT5B mutations in CD4+ large granular lymphocyte leukemia. Method: immunoSEQ multiplex PCR; TCRdb's copy keeps in-frame clones and lacks some. The table lists 15,000 to 20,000 clones, about 88% of them singletons. Sequenced material: CD4+ T cells from blood buffy coats. These receptors all come from a human donor in good health.

The chain employs TRBV25-1 and TRBJ1-2, with a possible D match to TRBD1 (5 bases). The CDR3 extends over 13 amino acids. Germline CDR1 MGHDK, CDR2 SYGVNS. V lost 8 bases to trimming and J lost 1 base, with 11 bases between them. The CDR3 DNA follows: TGTGCCAGCTCACCGGGGGGTAACTATGGCTACACCTTC. Amino acids: CASSPGGNYGYTF.

In its sample, this clone was seen once. This sequence joins TRBV28 and TRBJ1-5, with D perhaps TRBD1 (6 bases). Germline V gene sequence: CDR1 MDHEN, CDR2 SYDVKM. This CDR3 is built from 16 residues. The V gene lost 6 bases and the J gene lost 6 bases, with 21 bases spanning the gap. This CDR3 is CASSRAGTRKGQPQHF. As DNA, the CDR3 is TGTGCCAGCAGCCGGGCCGGGACACGGAAGGGTCAGCCCCAGCATTTT.

The genes are TRBV4-2 and TRBJ2-7; 9 bases fit TRBD1. V lost 6 bases and J lost 7; bases outside the gene matches: 10. Germline CDR1 and CDR2: LGHNA and YNFKEQ. This CDR3 has 14 residues. CDR3 DNA: TGTGCCAGCAGATCCGGGACAGGGAGTTGGGAGCAGTACTTC. Protein: CASRSGTGSWEQYF.

The V call is TRBV10-2, the J call TRBJ2-3, with 13 bases aligning to TRBD2. Trimming cost V 6 bases and J 4 bases; bases outside gene matches: 4. The CDR3 runs 15 residues. Germline V CDR1 and CDR2: WSHSY, SAAADI. The CDR3 protein is CASRLAGGEADTQYF. CDR3 DNA: TGCGCCAGCAGACTAGCGGGAGGGGAGGCAGATACGCAGTATTTT.

This chain uses TRBV19 with TRBJ2-3; TRBD2 aligns across 12 bases. CDR3 size: 15 residues. Germline V gene sequence: CDR1 LNHDA, CDR2 SQIVND (reference sequence). Trimming cost V 6 bases and J 4 bases; bases outside gene matches: 5. The CDR3 DNA reads as TGTGCCAGTAGGACTAGCGGGAGTTGGCCAGATACGCAGTATTTT. Residues: CASRTSGSWPDTQYF.

The V call is TRBV2, the J call TRBJ1-6; 7 bases map to TRBD1. This CDR3 contains 14 residues. The trim removed 4 bases at V and 6 bases at J, leaving 3 bases unmatched. The germline CDR1 and CDR2 sequences are SNHLY and FYNNEI. The CDR3 loop reads CASSGTGSNSPLHF. The CDR3 DNA follows: TGTGCCAGCAGTGGGACAGGCAGTAATTCACCCCTCCACTTT.

The gene calls are TRBV11-2 and TRBJ2-5, with 7 bases aligning to TRBD2. The CDR3 is 12 amino acids. In germline, CDR1 is SGHAT, CDR2 FQNNGV. With V trimmed by 4 bases and J by 13 bases, 9 bases remained unmatched. CDR3 sequence: CASSSGLEWRYF. CDR3 nucleotide sequence: TGTGCCAGCAGCTCAGGACTAGAGTGGCGGTACTTC.

The chain couples TRBV18 to TRBJ1-5, with 7 bases fitting TRBD1. V gave up 8 bases and J gave up 3 bases; unmatched junction bases: 7. CDR3 length: 14 residues. Looked up from germline, CDR1 is KGHSH and CDR2 is LQKENI. The CDR3 DNA reads as TGTGCCAGCACCTCAGGACAGGTCAATCAGCCCCAGCATTTT. It codes for CASTSGQVNQPQHF.

This rearrangement joins TRBV19 to TRBJ1-5; no definite D call. The CDR3 runs 12 residues. Deletions cut 5 bases from V and 7 bases from J, with 9 bases between. Germline V lookup: CDR1 LNHDA, CDR2 SQIVND (reference sequence). This CDR3 reads CASSFTNQPQHF. CDR3 nucleotides: TGTGCCAGTAGTTTCACCAACCAGCCCCAGCATTTT.

The chain links TRBV5-4 to TRBJ2-7; 8 positions match TRBD1. This CDR3 region has 14 residues. The germline CDR1 and CDR2 sequences are SGHNT and YYREEE (reference sequence). Trimming removed 0 bases from V and 5 bases from J; junction bases left unmatched: 4. CDR3 bases: TGTGCCAGCAGCTTGGGGACAGGGACCAACGAGCAGTACTTC. Translated, it gives CASSLGTGTNEQYF.

The table lists this clone with a count of one. The J gene is TRBJ2-1, the V gene TRBV7-2; 12 bases align to TRBD2. CDR3 length equals 15 residues. J gave up 10 bases and V 5 bases, and 9 bases lay outside the gene matches. The germline gives CDR1 SGHTA, CDR2 FQGNSA. For the CDR3, the DNA is TGTGCCAGCAGCCAGACTAGCGGGAGAGTAGGGGAGCAGTTCTTC. The encoded protein is CASSQTSGRVGEQFF. The variable domain in full, with the rest retrieved from reference TRBV7-2 and TRBJ2-1, is GAGVSQSPSNKVTEKGKDVELRCDPISGHTALYWYRQSLGQGLEFLIYFQGNSAPDKSGLPSDRFSAERTGGSVSTLTIQRTQQEDSAVYLCASSQTSGRVGEQFFGPGTRLTVL.

This clone was picked up a small number of times. V usage is TRBV2 and J usage is TRBJ1-1, with 10 bases aligning to TRBD1. Germline V gives CDR1 SNHLY, CDR2 FYNNEI. The J segment lost 5 bases and the V segment lost 4 bases, leaving 1 base of the junction unmatched. This CDR3 is built from 13 residues. The CDR3 nucleotides read TGTGCCAGCAGTGGACAGGGGGCGACTGAAGCTTTCTTT. It encodes CASSGQGATEAFF.

V usage is TRBV10-3 and J usage is TRBJ2-1, with D uncertain. Trimming cost V 0 bases and J 8 bases, with 14 bases left between them. CDR1 is ENHRY, CDR2 SYGVKD, per germline. The CDR3 loop spans 15 amino acids. The DNA of the CDR3 is TGTGCCATCAGTGAGTCGGGCTGGGGATGGGATGAGCAGTTCTTC. As protein: CAISESGWGWDEQFF.

The V gene is TRBV6-1, the J gene TRBJ2-1, with a possible D match to TRBD1 (6 bases). V lost 1 base and J lost 6, with 10 bases in between. CDR1 and CDR2 from the germline V gene are MNHNS and SASEGT. The CDR3 spans 14 residues. The CDR3 loop is CASSEGQGPNEQFF. The CDR3 nucleotides read TGTGCCAGCAGTGAAGGCCAGGGGCCCAATGAGCAGTTCTTC.

V gene TRBV5-4 combines with J gene TRBJ2-3; D is ambiguous. In germline, CDR1 is SGHNT, CDR2 YYREEE (reference sequence). The CDR3 spans 14 residues. The V and J ends lost 1 base and 1 base respectively, with 7 bases between them. The CDR3, as DNA: TGTGCCAGCAGCTTGAAGGCAGGCACAGATACGCAGTATTTT. Residues: CASSLKAGTDTQYF.

This rearrangement joins TRBV11-2 to TRBJ2-3; 7 nucleotides agree with TRBD2. The CDR3 spans 15 residues. CDR1 is SGHAT, CDR2 FQNNGV, per germline. V dropped 6 bases and J dropped 4; count of bases not matched to a gene: 10. The CDR3 DNA reads as TGTGCCAGCAGTGCGACTAGCTTGGGGTCAGATACGCAGTATTTT. Amino acids: CASSATSLGSDTQYF.

V is TRBV21-1 and J is TRBJ1-4; the table assigns TRBD1, which was not confirmed against the DNA. TRBV21-1 is labeled a pseudogene. The CDR3 is made up of 20 amino acids. Here the CDR3 reads CASSYNDRVKNPLPNEKLFF. The CDR3 nucleotides read TGTGCCAGCAGCTATAATGACAGGGTCAAAAATCCTCTACCTAATGAAAAACTGTTTTTT.